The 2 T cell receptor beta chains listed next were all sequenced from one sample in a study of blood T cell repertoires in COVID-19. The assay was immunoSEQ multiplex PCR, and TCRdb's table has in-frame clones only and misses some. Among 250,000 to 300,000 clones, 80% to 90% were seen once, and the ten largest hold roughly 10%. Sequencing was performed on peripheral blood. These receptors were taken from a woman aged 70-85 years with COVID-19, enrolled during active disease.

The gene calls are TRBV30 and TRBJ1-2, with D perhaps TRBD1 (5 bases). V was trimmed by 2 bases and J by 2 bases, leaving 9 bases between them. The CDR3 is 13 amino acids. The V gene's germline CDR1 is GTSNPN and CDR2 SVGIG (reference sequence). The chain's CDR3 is CAWSPQGNYGYTF. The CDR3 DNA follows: TGTGCCTGGAGTCCTCAGGGAAACTATGGCTACACCTTC. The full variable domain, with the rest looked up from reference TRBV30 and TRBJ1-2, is SQTIHQWPATLVQPVGSPLSLECTVEGTSNPNLYWYRQAAGRGLQLLFYSVGIGQISSEVPQNLSASRPQDRQFILSSKKLLLSDSGFYLCAWSPQGNYGYTFGSGTRLTVV.

The CDR3 nucleotides read TGTGCCAGCAGTCCCTCCACTAGCGGGAGGGGCGAGCAGTACTTC. Translating gives CASSPSTSGRGEQYF. The J gene is TRBJ2-7, the V gene TRBV7-9; TRBD2 aligns across 13 bases. CDR1 is SEHNR and CDR2 is FQNEAQ in the germline V gene (reference sequence). This CDR3 has 15 amino acids. The V and J ends lost 6 bases and 6 bases, in that order; junction bases with no gene match: 8.